A single sample is the source of the 20 T cell receptor beta chains below, sequenced in a study of blood T cell repertoires in COVID-19. The data were produced by immunoSEQ multiplex PCR, yet TCRdb's version contains in-frame clones alone and is incomplete. Altogether roughly 250,000 clones are present, 88% being singletons, with the ten largest covering around 0.99%. The sequenced sample consisted of peripheral blood. The receptor source for this set is a woman aged 40 to 49 who had recovered from COVID-19.

This chain joins TRBV30 and TRBJ2-4; D is unresolved. Germline CDR1 GTSNPN, CDR2 SVGIG (reference sequence). The ends were cut back, 0 bases at V and 5 bases at J, with 14 bases in the middle. The CDR3 contains 15 residues. The CDR3 DNA follows: TGTGCCTGGAGTGTAACCGGGTTGAGTGAAAACATTCAGTACTTC. Amino acid sequence: CAWSVTGLSENIQYF.

This clone was observed a single time. V gene TRBV27 combines with J gene TRBJ1-1, with 7 bases lining up with TRBD1. The CDR3 is 13 amino acids. CDR1 is MNHEY and CDR2 is SMNVEV in the germline V gene (reference sequence). The J segment lost 5 bases and the V segment lost 6 bases, leaving 6 bases of the junction unmatched. The CDR3 coding sequence is TGTGCCAGCAGCCAGGGGGTTAGGACTGAAGCTTTCTTT. Translation: CASSQGVRTEAFF.

J is TRBJ2-3 and V is TRBV5-6, with TRBD2 matching over 13 bases. Germline V CDR1 and CDR2: SGHDT, YYEEEE. The CDR3 is 18 amino acids. V lost 2 bases to trimming and J lost 1 base; unmatched junction nucleotides: 7. The CDR3 here is CASSFPRTSGRGTDTQYF. The CDR3 nucleotides read TGTGCCAGCAGCTTCCCACGGACTAGCGGGAGAGGCACAGATACGCAGTATTTT. The complete variable domain, with remaining parts taken from reference TRBV5-6 and TRBJ2-3, reads DAGVTQSPTHLIKTRGQQVTLRCSPKSGHDTVSWYQQALGQGPQFIFQYYEEEERQRGNFPDRFSGHQFPNYSSELNVNALLLGDSALYLCASSFPRTSGRGTDTQYFGPGTRLTVL.

J is TRBJ1-4 and V is TRBV4-1, with a weak D call TRBD1 (5 bases). The CDR3 extends over 16 amino acids. Trimming took 0 bases from V and 4 from J, leaving 12 bases between them. Germline CDR1 is MGHRA and CDR2 is YSYEKL. CDR3 sequence (DNA): TGCGCCAGCAGCCAAGAGCAGGGCAGGATTAATGAAAAACTGTTTTTT. Translation: CASSQEQGRINEKLFF.

The chain's CDR3 is CASSLRGEPYNEQFF. CDR3 DNA sequence: TGTGCCAGCAGTTTGCGGGGAGAACCCTACAATGAGCAGTTCTTC. V and J are TRBV6-5 and TRBJ2-1; TRBD2 is a possible D gene (6 bases). Per the germline V gene, CDR1 is MNHEY and CDR2 is SVGAGI. The V gene lost 4 bases and the J gene lost 2 bases, with 12 bases spanning the gap. The CDR3 extends over 15 amino acids.

At least ten counts were recorded for this clone. The chain employs TRBV27 and TRBJ1-5; tentative D call: TRBD1 (5 bases). Germline CDR1 and CDR2: MNHEY and SMNVEV (reference sequence). The V end was cut by 6 bases, the J end by 0 bases, with 15 bases between. The CDR3 is 16 residues long. CDR3 residues: CASSGKGQNSNQPQHF. The DNA for the CDR3 is TGTGCCAGCAGCGGAAAAGGACAAAATAGCAATCAGCCCCAGCATTTT.

The genes are TRBV20-1 and TRBJ1-1; D possibly corresponds to TRBD1 (5 bases). Trimming shortened V by 3 bases and J by 11 bases, and 19 bases separated the two germline ends. Germline CDR1 DFQATT, CDR2 SNEGSKA (reference sequence). The CDR3 is 13 residues long. The DNA for the CDR3 is TGCAGTGCTAGTTATGGCCTCAGGGAGGGGGCTTTCTTT. Encoded protein: CSASYGLREGAFF.

The CDR3 loop reads CASSPSRLTGELFF. CDR3 nucleotides: TGTGCCAGCAGCCCCAGCAGACTCACCGGGGAGCTGTTTTTT. The chain has TRBV11-3 and TRBJ2-2; D gene unclear. Germline V gene data show CDR1 as SGHNT and CDR2 as YENEEA. Between the trimmed V and J ends, which lost 5 bases and 4 bases, there was a span of 11 bases. The CDR3 is made up of 14 amino acids.

The chain joins TRBV18 to TRBJ1-3, with 7 bases fitting TRBD1. Germline CDR1 KGHSH, CDR2 LQKENI. Trimming took 2 bases from V and 4 from J; bases not matched to a gene: 2. The CDR3 covers 14 residues. The CDR3 DNA reads TGTGCCAGCTCACCAACGGGACAGGGAAACACCATATATTTT. Translation gives CASSPTGQGNTIYF.

V usage is TRBV5-1 and J usage is TRBJ1-2; possibly TRBD1 for D (6 bases). CDR1 is SGHRS, CDR2 YFSETQ, per germline. Trimming cost V 6 bases and J 5 bases, with 17 bases left between them. The CDR3 has 14 amino acids. The DNA for the CDR3 is TGCGCCAGCAACAAGGACAGCTTAGCATATGGCTACACCTTC. Protein: CASNKDSLAYGYTF.

This clone was observed once. The chain joins TRBV9 to TRBJ2-2, with D maybe TRBD1 (5 bases). CDR1 SGDLS and CDR2 YYNGEE come from the germline V gene. This CDR3 region has 16 residues. The ends were cut back, 0 bases at V and 1 base at J, with 10 bases in the middle. CDR3: CASSVGAGQNTGELFF. The CDR3 DNA is TGTGCCAGCAGCGTAGGGGCAGGACAGAACACCGGGGAGCTGTTTTTT.

V usage is TRBV10-2 and J usage is TRBJ2-7, with no clear D. CDR3 size: 9 residues. V lost 6 bases and J 6 bases, leaving 3 bases between the germline ends. The germline CDR1 and CDR2 sequences are WSHSY and SAAADI. CDR3 sequence reads: CASSSEQYV. Here the CDR3 DNA reads TGCGCCAGCAGCTCCGAGCAGTACGTC.

Regarding this clone: One end of the junction fails to match germline, which may point to a read error. J is TRBJ2-1 and V is TRBV12-5; TRBD2 is a possible D gene (5 bases). CDR3 length: 15 amino acids. CDR1 and CDR2 from the germline V gene are LGHNT and FRNRAP. CDR3 sequence reads: CASGLASPFWGEQFF. The CDR3 DNA reads as TGTGCTAGTGGGTTGGCTAGCCCGTTTTGGGGTGAGCAGTTCTTC.

Of note for this clone: A read error may account for a junction end that differs from germline. The rearrangement uses TRBV6-4 and TRBJ1-1, with a possible D match to TRBD1 (6 bases). The CDR3 loop spans 13 amino acids. Germline V CDR1 and CDR2: MRHNA, SNTAGT. The CDR3 coding sequence is TGTGCCAGCAGTGACCGGTGGGGGGGACACCTCGGCTTT. This codes for CASSDRWGGHLGF.

The gene calls are TRBV3-1 (or the pseudogene TRBV3-2) and TRBJ1-3, with D hard to call. V lost 0 bases to trimming and J lost 0 bases, with 12 bases between them. The CDR3 length is 17 residues. The V gene's germline CDR1 is LGHDT and CDR2 YNNKEL (reference sequence). The CDR3 loop is CASSQDRVSYSGNTIYF. The DNA of the CDR3 is TGTGCCAGCAGCCAAGACCGGGTCAGCTACTCTGGAAACACCATATATTTT.

V and J are TRBV6-5 and TRBJ2-7, with TRBD2 matching over 9 bases. Germline V gene sequence: CDR1 MNHEY, CDR2 SVGAGI. Trimming cost V 7 bases and J 2 bases; bases outside gene matches: 3. This CDR3 region has 13 residues. This CDR3 reads CASTPSGAYEQYF. CDR3 bases: TGTGCCAGCACCCCTAGCGGGGCCTACGAGCAGTACTTC.

The chain has TRBV2 and TRBJ2-1, with D possibly TRBD1 on 8 matching bases. CDR3 length: 13 residues. CDR1 is SNHLY and CDR2 is FYNNEI in the germline V gene. V was clipped by 7 bases and J by 10 bases, with 17 bases between them. CDR3 protein: CASTSTGEGEQFF. CDR3 in DNA: TGTGCCAGCACCTCGACAGGGGAGGGCGAGCAGTTCTTC.

This chain links TRBV3-1 (or the pseudogene TRBV3-2) with TRBJ2-4; TRBD1 matches at 11 bases. Trimming at V came to 5 bases and at J to 16 bases, leaving 7 bases not matched to a gene. This CDR3 comprises 12 residues. Germline-derived CDR1 and CDR2 are LGHDT and YNNKEL (reference sequence). The DNA of the CDR3 is TGTGCCAGCAGCGGGGGACAGGGGGGTTCTTACTTC. This translates into CASSGGQGGSYF.

J is TRBJ1-2 and V is TRBV18; no reliable D call. Germline lookup yields CDR1 KGHSH and CDR2 LQKENI. This CDR3 spans 16 amino acids. Trimming removed 3 bases at V and 4 bases at J, with 18 bases between. CDR3 DNA sequence: TGTGCCAGCTCACCCCCGGCGGTCGCGGATCCCTATGGCTACACCTTC. It is translated as CASSPPAVADPYGYTF.

J is TRBJ2-5 and V is TRBV5-6, with 12 positions matching TRBD2. CDR3 length: 17 residues. CDR1 and CDR2 (germline): SGHDT, YYEEEE. The V gene end was trimmed by 4 bases and the J gene end by 5 bases; junction bases not matched to a gene: 12. The CDR3 loop is CASSPARLAGVGETQYF. The CDR3 DNA reads as TGTGCCAGCAGCCCCGCCCGACTAGCGGGAGTCGGGGAGACCCAGTACTTC.